This TCR beta chain is from a study of blood T cell repertoires in COVID-19. This clone was found once. Trimming took off 8 bases at V and 9 bases at J, with 5 bases between the two ends. This CDR3 spans 9 amino acids. Study processing details: How many nucleated cells were present was estimated from reference gene primer amplification. The protocol was immunoSEQ multiplex PCR, while the TCRdb copy is restricted to in-frame clones and leaves out a portion. V, J and clone size reflect that table, while D and trimming were determined from the DNA. The sample carries hundreds of thousands of clones, around 85% recorded once.

The receptor was isolated from a woman aged 50 to 60 with acute COVID-19. The sequenced sample consisted of PBMCs or T cells enriched from blood (not recorded which). This sequence joins TRBV12-3 or TRBV12-4 and TRBJ2-1; maybe TRBD2 (5 bases). CDR3 bases: TGTGCCAGCGGGAGTGAGCAGTTCTTC. It codes for CASGSEQFF.